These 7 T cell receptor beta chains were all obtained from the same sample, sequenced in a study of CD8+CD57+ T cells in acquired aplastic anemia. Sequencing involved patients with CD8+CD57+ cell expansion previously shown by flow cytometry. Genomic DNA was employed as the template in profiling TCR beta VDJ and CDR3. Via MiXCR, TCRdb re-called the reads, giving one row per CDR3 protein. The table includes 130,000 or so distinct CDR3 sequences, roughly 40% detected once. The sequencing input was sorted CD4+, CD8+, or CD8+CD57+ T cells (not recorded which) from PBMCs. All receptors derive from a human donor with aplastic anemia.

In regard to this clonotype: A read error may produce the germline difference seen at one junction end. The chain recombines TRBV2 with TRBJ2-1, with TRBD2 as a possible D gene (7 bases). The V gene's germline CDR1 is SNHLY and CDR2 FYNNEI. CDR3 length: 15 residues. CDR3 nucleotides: TGTGCCAGCAGTGAATTGAGGGGGGGCATTGATGAGCAGCTCTTC. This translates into CASSELRGGIDEQLF.

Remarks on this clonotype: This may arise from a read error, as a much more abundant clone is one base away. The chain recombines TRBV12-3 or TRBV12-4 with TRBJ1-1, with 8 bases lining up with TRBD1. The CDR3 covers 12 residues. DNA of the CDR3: TGTGCCAGCAGTTCACACACAGGGGGAGCTCTCTTT. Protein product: CASSSHTGGALF.

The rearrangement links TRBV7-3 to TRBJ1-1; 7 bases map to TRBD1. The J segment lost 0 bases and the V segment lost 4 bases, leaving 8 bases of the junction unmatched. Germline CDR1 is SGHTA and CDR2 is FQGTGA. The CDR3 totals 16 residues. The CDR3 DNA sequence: TGTGCCAGCAGCTCATCGACAGGGCATTTGAACACTGAAGCTTTCTTT. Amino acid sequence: CASSSSTGHLNTEAFF.

CDR3 sequence reads: CASSQTSGGFRSYEQYF. CDR3 nucleotide sequence: TGTGCCAGCAGCCAGACTAGCGGGGGGTTCCGCTCCTACGAGCAGTACTTC. This chain uses TRBV3-1 with TRBJ2-7; 13 bases map to TRBD2. Germline lookup yields CDR1 LGHDT and CDR2 YNNKEL (reference sequence). Trimming at V came to 3 bases and at J to 0 bases, leaving 5 bases not matched to a gene. The CDR3 totals 17 residues.

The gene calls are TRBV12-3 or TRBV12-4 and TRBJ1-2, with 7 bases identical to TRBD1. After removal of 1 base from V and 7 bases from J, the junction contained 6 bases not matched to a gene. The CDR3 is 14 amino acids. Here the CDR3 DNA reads TGTGCCAGCAGTTTAGGTTTTCAGGGGGTTGGCTACACCTTC. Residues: CASSLGFQGVGYTF.

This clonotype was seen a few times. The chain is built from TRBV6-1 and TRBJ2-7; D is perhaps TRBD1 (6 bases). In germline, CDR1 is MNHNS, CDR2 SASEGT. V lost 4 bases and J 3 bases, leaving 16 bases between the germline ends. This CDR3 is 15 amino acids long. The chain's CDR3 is CASSAIQGRIYEQYF. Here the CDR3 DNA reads TGTGCCAGCAGTGCGATCCAGGGGCGGATCTACGAGCAGTACTTC.

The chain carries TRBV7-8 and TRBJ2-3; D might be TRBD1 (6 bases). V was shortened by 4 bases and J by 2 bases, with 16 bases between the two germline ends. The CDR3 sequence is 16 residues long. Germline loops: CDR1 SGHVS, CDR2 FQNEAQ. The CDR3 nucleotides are TGTGCCAGCAGCTCCAGGGGAGAGGGCCTCACAGATACGCAGTATTTT. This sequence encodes CASSSRGEGLTDTQYF.